This T cell receptor (beta chain) was captured in a study of T cell changes during pregnancy in multiple sclerosis. Repertoires were generated with immunoSEQ multiplex PCR, while TCRdb's copy carries only in-frame clones and drops some. The data show 95,000 to 100,000 clones, with approximately 91% seen just once and approximately 3.4% held by the top ten. Source: peripheral blood, taken in the second trimester of pregnancy. The TCR comes from a female donor with multiple sclerosis, enrolled in a pregnancy study.

The DNA for the CDR3 is TGTGCCAGCAGTCCCATGGGGTGGACAGGGGTTTATGGCTACACCTTC. Protein sequence: CASSPMGWTGVYGYTF. This chain connects TRBV28 to TRBJ1-2; 9 nucleotides agree with TRBD1. Germline loops: CDR1 MDHEN, CDR2 SYDVKM. The CDR3 covers 16 residues. V was clipped by 5 bases and J by 5 bases; unmatched bases: 12.